A single sample gave rise to the 3 T cell receptor beta chains below, sequenced in a study of CD8 T cells in Susac syndrome. Reverse transcription used about 0.5 to 1 ug RNA and random hexamers. TCRdb re-called the immunoSEQ multiplex PCR reads with MiXCR, one entry per CDR3 protein. The table lists 180,000 or so distinct CDR3 sequences, 90% to 95% of them singletons. The sequencing sample was made of CD4+ T cells from PBMCs. These TCRs come from a human donor with Susac syndrome.

This chain joins TRBV20-1 and TRBJ2-1, with TRBD2 matching over 11 bases. The CDR3 has 14 amino acids. After removal of 3 bases from V and 6 bases from J, the junction contained 4 bases not matched to a gene. Per the germline V gene, CDR1 is DFQATT and CDR2 is SNEGSKA (reference sequence). CDR3 bases: TGCAGTGCTAGGGGGGGACTAGCGGCCAATGAGCAGTTCTTC. Residues: CSARGGLAANEQFF.

CDR3 region: CASSLGSWTGTEAFF. DNA of the CDR3: TGTGCCAGCAGTTTAGGTAGTTGGACAGGCACTGAAGCTTTCTTT. This chain joins TRBV12-3 or TRBV12-4 and TRBJ1-1, with 7 bases matching TRBD1. The CDR3 covers 15 residues. The J segment lost 4 bases and the V segment lost 1 base, leaving 6 bases of the junction unmatched.

The chain joins TRBV19 to TRBJ1-5; 7 bases match TRBD1. Germline lookup yields CDR1 LNHDA and CDR2 SQIVND (reference sequence). There are 13 residues in the CDR3. The junction had 1 base not matched to a gene; V was cut back by 4 bases and J by 4 bases. CDR3 DNA sequence: TGTGCCAGTAGTACGACAGGGAATCAGCCCCAGCATTTT. Translation gives CASSTTGNQPQHF.